Each of the 7 T cell receptor beta chains below was sequenced from the same sample in a study of shared clonotypes between healthy human individuals (dated by TCRdb to about 2020). Libraries came from the immunoSEQ multiplex PCR assay. TCRdb retrieved this table from immuneACCESS and kept in-frame rearrangements only. Not all clones are present; in checked studies, unresolved V genes account for under half, and no reason is known for the remainder. Counted in this sample were some 2 million clones; 85% to 95% of them appeared once. The top ten constitute 0.13% of the sample. The sequenced sample consisted of naive CD4+ T cells sorted from blood. Read against the paper, the sample's cell subset or site label means: CD45RA+ positively selected. Every receptor here comes from a man between 18 and 29 years old in good health.

This clone was seen just once. This rearrangement joins TRBV4-1 to TRBJ2-1, with 8 positions matching TRBD1. Looked up from germline, CDR1 is MGHRA and CDR2 is YSYEKL. V was clipped by 3 bases and J by 8 bases; unmatched bases: 9. The CDR3 is 15 residues long. CDR3 in DNA: TGCGCCAGCAGCCACCCGGACAGGGACAACCATGAGCAGTTCTTC. This translates into CASSHPDRDNHEQFF.

V is TRBV6-6 and J is TRBJ2-3; 9 bases fit TRBD2. The CDR3 runs to 14 residues. CDR1 and CDR2 (germline): MNHNY, SVGAGI (reference sequence). V shed 7 bases and J 5 bases; nucleotides not matched to a gene: 7. The CDR3 nucleotides are TGTGCCAGCACCCCATCACTAGCGGGAGATACGCAGTATTTT. Translation: CASTPSLAGDTQYF.

CDR3 protein: CASSPRVSHYEQYF. The CDR3 DNA reads TGCGCCAGCAGCCCCCGGGTTAGTCACTACGAGCAGTACTTC. The chain is built from TRBV5-1 and TRBJ2-7; D is undetermined. This CDR3 has 14 amino acids. Deletions cut 4 bases from V and 3 bases from J, with 14 bases between. Germline lookup yields CDR1 SGHRS and CDR2 YFSETQ.

This chain uses TRBV6-4 with TRBJ2-7, with 12 bases fitting TRBD2. This CDR3 is built from 17 residues. Germline trimming cut 2 bases from V and 1 base from J; bases unmatched to any gene: 6. From germline, CDR1 is MRHNA and CDR2 SNTAGT. The CDR3 is CASSDEDGLAGSYEQYF. CDR3 coding DNA: TGTGCCAGCAGTGACGAAGATGGACTAGCGGGATCCTACGAGCAGTACTTC.

The rearrangement uses TRBV5-4 and TRBJ2-7, with TRBD1 matching 10 bases. Trimming at V came to 0 bases and at J to 1 base, leaving 7 bases not matched to a gene. In germline, CDR1 is SGHNT, CDR2 YYREEE (reference sequence). This CDR3 region has 17 residues. The CDR3 sequence: CASSLAPTGGSSYEQYF. The CDR3, as DNA: TGTGCCAGCAGCTTGGCCCCGACAGGGGGCTCATCCTACGAGCAGTACTTC.

The chain combines TRBV25-1 with TRBJ2-5; D is ambiguous. Trimming left V 2 bases short and J 7 bases short, with 11 bases between. Germline V gene data show CDR1 as MGHDK and CDR2 as SYGVNS. The CDR3 runs to 13 residues. CDR3 bases: TGTGCCAGCAGTGAAGGTGGGGTATCGACCCAGTACTTC. Its protein product is CASSEGGVSTQYF.

The chain employs TRBV5-6 and TRBJ1-2; 8 bases fit TRBD1. V lost 0 bases and J lost 9; bases outside the gene matches: 7. The CDR3 contains 14 residues. Looked up from germline, CDR1 is SGHDT and CDR2 is YYEEEE. As DNA, the CDR3 is TGTGCCAGCAGCTTGGACAGGGGGGCATTGAGCTACACCTTC. Its translation: CASSLDRGALSYTF.